This is a list of T cell receptor beta chains from one sample in a study of T cell repertoires in cytomegalovirus infection. TCRdb re-called the reads through MiXCR, storing one row per CDR3 protein. This sample has fewer than 550,000 distinct CDR3 sequences, with around a quarter found just once. The specimen sequenced was PBMCs. The receptors here all came from a human donor in good health (CMV status not recorded). Some clones in this sample may be carry-over from other donors' samples. CDR3s include the opening cysteine and the closing phenylalanine or tryptophan. A D gene is named only where the DNA matches it firmly. Only part of the rows carry a size: once, few, many, or a class if the clone is expanded.

D gene: .; clone size: .; V gene: TRBV20-1; CDR3 length: 14; J gene: TRBJ2-3; CDR3 DNA: TGCAGTGCTAGGGGACGGGGGGCCGCAGATACGCAGTATTTT; CDR3 protein: CSARGRGAADTQYF
D gene: TRBD1; clone size: many; V gene: TRBV12-3/TRBV12-4; CDR3 length: 15; J gene: TRBJ1-1; CDR3 DNA: TGTGCCAGCAGTTTAGCTGGACAGGGGATTACTGAAGCTTTCTTT; CDR3 protein: CASSLAGQGITEAFF
D gene: .; clone size: once; V gene: TRBV12-3/TRBV12-4; CDR3 length: 13; J gene: TRBJ2-1; CDR3 DNA: TGTGCCAGCAGTTTGTCGGTGATGCATGAGCAGTTCTTC; CDR3 protein: CASSLSVMHEQFF
D gene: TRBD1; clone size: .; V gene: TRBV6-6; CDR3 length: 15; J gene: TRBJ1-3; CDR3 DNA: TGTGCCAGCAGTTACAGGCAGGGGGCTGGAAACACCATATATTTT; CDR3 protein: CASSYRQGAGNTIYF
D gene: TRBD2; clone size: .; V gene: TRBV20-1; CDR3 length: 17; J gene: TRBJ2-1; CDR3 DNA: TGCAGTGCTAGAGGGCTAGCGGGAGGTTTTACTCTCGATGAGCAGTTCTTC; CDR3 protein: CSARGLAGGFTLDEQFF
D gene: .; clone size: few; V gene: TRBV27; CDR3 length: 12; J gene: TRBJ1-1; CDR3 DNA: TGTGCCAGCAGTTTATCCGGCAGGGAAGCTTTCTTT; CDR3 protein: CASSLSGREAFF
D gene: .; clone size: .; V gene: TRBV2; CDR3 length: 13; J gene: TRBJ2-2; CDR3 DNA: TGTGTCAGCAGTGAAGTGGCGAACGGGGAGCTGTTTTTT; CDR3 protein: CVSSEVANGELFF
D gene: TRBD2; clone size: many; V gene: TRBV7-2; CDR3 length: 17; J gene: TRBJ2-1; CDR3 DNA: TGTGCCAGCAGCTTTTTGAAACTAGCGGGAGACCCCGATGAGCAGTTCTTC; CDR3 protein: CASSFLKLAGDPDEQFF
D gene: .; clone size: many; V gene: TRBV7-2; CDR3 length: 15; J gene: TRBJ2-2; CDR3 DNA: TGTGCCAGCCGCAGGGAGGCAGGGGGGACCGGGGAGCTGTTTTTT; CDR3 protein: CASRREAGGTGELFF
D gene: TRBD2; clone size: few; V gene: TRBV6-2/TRBV6-3; CDR3 length: 16; J gene: TRBJ2-1; CDR3 DNA: TGTGCCAGCAGTCCCGGACTAGCGGCAAGGGACAATGAGCAGTTCTTC; CDR3 protein: CASSPGLAARDNEQFF
D gene: .; clone size: many; V gene: TRBV7-9; CDR3 length: 14; J gene: TRBJ2-1; CDR3 DNA: TGTGCCAGCAGCTCGCAACAGGGGAGGGATGAGCAGTTCTTC; CDR3 protein: CASSSQQGRDEQFF
D gene: .; clone size: .; V gene: TRBV5-5; CDR3 length: 12; J gene: TRBJ1-2; CDR3 DNA: TGTGCCAGCAGCTTGGCCCGGGGAGGCTACACCTTC; CDR3 protein: CASSLARGGYTF
D gene: TRBD2; clone size: many; V gene: TRBV6-1; CDR3 length: 13; J gene: TRBJ2-1; CDR3 DNA: TGTGCCACCGGGACTAGCGGTTACAATGAGCAGTTCTTC; CDR3 protein: CATGTSGYNEQFF
D gene: TRBD2; clone size: .; V gene: TRBV19; CDR3 length: 15; J gene: TRBJ2-1; CDR3 DNA: TGTGCCAGTAGTATTTGGGAGAGCGGGGGGGATGAGCAGTTCTTC; CDR3 protein: CASSIWESGGDEQFF
D gene: .; clone size: .; V gene: TRBV28; CDR3 length: 15; J gene: TRBJ1-3; CDR3 DNA: TGTGCCAGCAGTTTAGATCAGGGAGCTGGAAACACCATATATTTT; CDR3 protein: CASSLDQGAGNTIYF
D gene: .; clone size: .; V gene: TRBV9; CDR3 length: 15; J gene: TRBJ1-1; CDR3 DNA: TGTGCCAGCAGCGTAGCTGGGGTGAGTAGGACTGAAGCTTTCTTT; CDR3 protein: CASSVAGVSRTEAFF
D gene: .; clone size: few; V gene: TRBV12-5; CDR3 length: 16; J gene: TRBJ1-1; CDR3 DNA: TGTGCTAGTGGTTCCCCCAGGGGCAGTATGTACACTGAAGCTTTCTTT; CDR3 protein: CASGSPRGSMYTEAFF
D gene: TRBD1; clone size: few; V gene: TRBV5-1; CDR3 length: 14; J gene: TRBJ1-1; CDR3 DNA: TGCGCCAGCAGCCCGGAGGGGACAGTAACTGAAGCTTTCTTT; CDR3 protein: CASSPEGTVTEAFF
D gene: TRBD2; clone size: few; V gene: TRBV20-1; CDR3 length: 18; J gene: TRBJ2-3; CDR3 DNA: TGCAGTGCTAGCGGGACAGCCCTTACTAGCGGGAGCCCAGATACGCAGTATTTT; CDR3 protein: CSASGTALTSGSPDTQYF
D gene: .; clone size: few; V gene: TRBV7-9; CDR3 length: 14; J gene: TRBJ2-2; CDR3 DNA: TGTGCCAGCAGCTTTTCCTTACCCACCGGGGAGCTGTTTTTT; CDR3 protein: CASSFSLPTGELFF
D gene: .; clone size: few; V gene: TRBV6-6; CDR3 length: 15; J gene: TRBJ2-1; CDR3 DNA: TGTGCCAGCAGTTACAAGACACCGCCGGGTAATGAGCAGTTCTTC; CDR3 protein: CASSYKTPPGNEQFF
D gene: .; clone size: .; V gene: TRBV6-2/TRBV6-3; CDR3 length: 14; J gene: TRBJ2-7; CDR3 DNA: TGTGCCAGCACCTCGGGCGTACCCTGGGGCGAGCAGTACTTC; CDR3 protein: CASTSGVPWGEQYF
D gene: .; clone size: few; V gene: TRBV29-1; CDR3 length: 13; J gene: TRBJ1-1; CDR3 DNA: TGCAGCGTTAACCCTGGGGAGGGCACTGAAGCTTTCTTT; CDR3 protein: CSVNPGEGTEAFF
D gene: .; clone size: .; V gene: TRBV14; CDR3 length: 14; J gene: TRBJ1-2; CDR3 DNA: TGTGCCAGCAGCCAAGCGGGGGTTACCTATGGCTACACCTTC; CDR3 protein: CASSQAGVTYGYTF
D gene: .; clone size: .; V gene: TRBV19; CDR3 length: 15; J gene: TRBJ1-5; CDR3 DNA: TGTGCCAGTAGTATAATCGAAGGGGTCGGTCAGCCCCAGCATTTT; CDR3 protein: CASSIIEGVGQPQHF
D gene: .; clone size: .; V gene: TRBV5-6; CDR3 length: 18; J gene: TRBJ1-1; CDR3 DNA: TGTGCCAGCAGCTTGGTCCCGGACCCAACTCTTGGGGACACTGAAGCTTTCTTT; CDR3 protein: CASSLVPDPTLGDTEAFF
D gene: .; clone size: .; V gene: TRBV6-6; CDR3 length: 13; J gene: TRBJ1-1; CDR3 DNA: TGTGCCAGCGGGTTTTTTTTGAACACTGAAGCTTTCTTT; CDR3 protein: CASGFFLNTEAFF
D gene: .; clone size: few; V gene: TRBV12-3/TRBV12-4; CDR3 length: 14; J gene: TRBJ2-1; CDR3 DNA: TGTGCCAGCGTGTTAGGTGGACTTTACAATGAGCAGTTCTTC; CDR3 protein: CASVLGGLYNEQFF
D gene: TRBD1; clone size: many; V gene: TRBV7-6; CDR3 length: 19; J gene: TRBJ2-1; CDR3 DNA: TGTGCCAGCAGCTCCGAAACCGGGACAGGGGGCTACAAGGACAATGAGCAGTTCTTC; CDR3 protein: CASSSETGTGGYKDNEQFF
D gene: TRBD1; clone size: many; V gene: TRBV28; CDR3 length: 17; J gene: TRBJ1-2; CDR3 DNA: TGTGCCAGCAGTTCACCTTACCGGGACAGGGGACTTTATGGCTACACCTTC; CDR3 protein: CASSSPYRDRGLYGYTF
D gene: TRBD2; clone size: many; V gene: TRBV7-2; CDR3 length: 15; J gene: TRBJ2-7; CDR3 DNA: TGTGCCAGCAGCGACGCTAGCGGGAGGGGCTACGAGCAGTACTTC; CDR3 protein: CASSDASGRGYEQYF
D gene: .; clone size: few; V gene: TRBV6-2/TRBV6-3; CDR3 length: 12; J gene: TRBJ1-2; CDR3 DNA: TGTGCCAGCAGTTACATCGGGGATGGCTACACCTTC; CDR3 protein: CASSYIGDGYTF
D gene: .; clone size: .; V gene: TRBV10-3; CDR3 length: 13; J gene: TRBJ2-5; CDR3 DNA: TGTGCCATCGGGAGGGGGGAACAAGAGACCCAGTACTTC; CDR3 protein: CAIGRGEQETQYF
D gene: .; clone size: few; V gene: TRBV11-2; CDR3 length: 14; J gene: TRBJ1-3; CDR3 DNA: TGTGCCAGCAGCCCGGGACCTAGGGAAAACACCATATATTTT; CDR3 protein: CASSPGPRENTIYF
D gene: TRBD1; clone size: .; V gene: TRBV28; CDR3 length: 16; J gene: TRBJ1-2; CDR3 DNA: TGTGCCAGCAGTCTTCGACACGGGACAGGAAACTATGGCTACACCTTC; CDR3 protein: CASSLRHGTGNYGYTF
D gene: .; clone size: .; V gene: TRBV11-3; CDR3 length: 15; J gene: TRBJ2-2; CDR3 DNA: TGTGCCAGCAGCTTGGACGGGGAAAACACCGGGGAGCTGTTTTTT; CDR3 protein: CASSLDGENTGELFF
D gene: TRBD2; clone size: .; V gene: TRBV5-4; CDR3 length: 15; J gene: TRBJ2-3; CDR3 DNA: TGTGCCAGCAGCTCCGGGACTAGCGGGAGAGATACGCAGTATTTT; CDR3 protein: CASSSGTSGRDTQYF
D gene: .; clone size: few; V gene: TRBV7-9; CDR3 length: 20; J gene: TRBJ2-7; CDR3 DNA: TGTGCCAGCAGCGCAGTCCGTGCCTATTGGACAAGTCCCAGGACCTACGAGCAGTACTTC; CDR3 protein: CASSAVRAYWTSPRTYEQYF
D gene: .; clone size: .; V gene: TRBV20-1; CDR3 length: 14; J gene: TRBJ2-3; CDR3 DNA: TGCAGTGCTTCCCGACCTGTCTCCACAGATACGCAGTATTTT; CDR3 protein: CSASRPVSTDTQYF
D gene: TRBD1; clone size: .; V gene: TRBV6-8; CDR3 length: 14; J gene: TRBJ1-5; CDR3 DNA: TGTGCCAGCATGCTTGGACAGGGCAATCAGCCCCAGCATTTT; CDR3 protein: CASMLGQGNQPQHF
D gene: .; clone size: .; V gene: TRBV29-1; CDR3 length: 13; J gene: TRBJ2-7; CDR3 DNA: TGCAGCGTTGAAGATCGGGGGGCCCACGAGCAGTACTTC; CDR3 protein: CSVEDRGAHEQYF
D gene: TRBD1; clone size: many; V gene: TRBV28; CDR3 length: 16; J gene: TRBJ1-1; CDR3 DNA: TGTGCCAGCAGTTTTACGCCTTTGGACAGGAGCACTGAAGCTTTCTTT; CDR3 protein: CASSFTPLDRSTEAFF
D gene: .; clone size: once; V gene: TRBV28; CDR3 length: 12; J gene: TRBJ2-1; CDR3 DNA: TGTGCCAGCAGTACGCCTTGGAATGAGCAGTTCTTC; CDR3 protein: CASSTPWNEQFF
D gene: .; clone size: few; V gene: TRBV24-1; CDR3 length: 15; J gene: TRBJ1-1; CDR3 DNA: TGTGCCACCAGTGAGAGGGGGGTTGGTATGGCTGAAGCTTTCTTT; CDR3 protein: CATSERGVGMAEAFF
D gene: .; clone size: .; V gene: TRBV19; CDR3 length: 17; J gene: TRBJ1-1; CDR3 DNA: TGTGCCAGTAGTATCGCGGTTCCCGGTATGGGTAACACTGAAGCTTTCTTT; CDR3 protein: CASSIAVPGMGNTEAFF
D gene: .; clone size: .; V gene: TRBV27; CDR3 length: 16; J gene: TRBJ1-5; CDR3 DNA: TGTGCCAGCAGTTTAACAAGGGGTCCGGGCAATCAGCCCCAGCATTTT; CDR3 protein: CASSLTRGPGNQPQHF
D gene: .; clone size: few; V gene: TRBV4-1; CDR3 length: 15; J gene: TRBJ2-4; CDR3 DNA: TGCGCCAGCAGCCAAGACGATCTAGCCAAAAACATTCAGTACTTC; CDR3 protein: CASSQDDLAKNIQYF
D gene: .; clone size: .; V gene: TRBV30; CDR3 length: 15; J gene: TRBJ2-7; CDR3 DNA: TGTGCCTGGAGTTTCAGGGGTTCTAGCTCCTACGAGCAGTACTTC; CDR3 protein: CAWSFRGSSSYEQYF